The T cell receptor beta chain described here comes from a study of blood T cell repertoires in COVID-19 (dated by TCRdb to 2018 to 2020). In terms of the full investigation: The collaborator samples originated in the United States, Italy and Spain and spanned the acute and convalescent phases of COVID-19. The prospective study material was composed of cDNA or gDNA derived from T cells, B-cell-depleted T cells, or PBMCs. The dataset comprised deeply sampled blood TCRbeta repertoires from subjects exposed to, actively infected with, or recovered from COVID-19. The repertoires were released in a freely available public database intended as a resource for research on the immune response to SARS-CoV-2. The samples were drawn from two sources: the first 160 participants of the ongoing ImmuneRACE study, and over 950 subjects contributed by 6 global collaborators. Nearly every sample came with metadata listing a de-identified subject ID, COVID-19 status, age in years and sex. Where available, HLA class I and class II types were obtained from metadata supplied by the sample provider rather than from assay-based typing. Paper-wide results and their limitations: Clinical and demographic metadata were provided uncurated, with the amount varying by source and participant.

The collaborating institutions used their own protocols to collect whole blood in K2EDTA tubes. For TCRbeta analysis, collaborators shipped samples as frozen whole blood, isolated PBMCs, or DNA extracted from either of those sample types. Comment on this clone: Its antigen remains undetermined. Per-base qualities were not stored, and no clone one base away is much larger.

Here V drops 0 bases and J drops 8 bases, and the junction holds 6 bases not matched to any gene. Inclusive of the bounding cysteine and phenylalanine, the CDR3 is 16 residues long. Of all the DNA, just the CDR3 is kept, 48 bases in frame from base 1. The germline V gene provides CDR1 MNHEY and CDR2 SVGAGI. TCRbeta CDR3 regions were amplified from genomic DNA by means of the immunoSEQ Assay, a bias-controlled multiplex PCR. The authors' pipeline ran thus. The number of nucleated cells in each sample was estimated by amplification of reference gene primers within the assay. To quantify the absolute abundance of each unique TCRbeta CDR3 rearrangement, sequence reads were collapsed and filtered. Productive Simpson clonality was computed per sample as the square root of Simpson's diversity index over productive rearrangements. As stored in TCRdb, this immuneACCESS dataset retains in-frame rearrangements with V and J assigned. A fraction of the clones does not appear; measured against another copy, unresolved V genes explain less than half of the discrepancy, and the remainder lacks a known reason. That table furnishes V, J and clone size, whereas the DNA furnished D and trimming. A total of 110,000 or so clones appear in this sample, more than 60% of them only once. About 6.8% of the sample lies in the top ten.

The chain links TRBV6-5 with TRBJ2-1, with 11 middle bases fitting TRBD2. The receptor's source is a man in his 70s with acute or convalescent COVID-19. The sample taken for sequencing was peripheral blood. The sequence in DNA is TGTGCCAGCAGTTACTCGGGTAGCGGGAGGGCATATGAGCAGTTCTTC. The resulting protein is CASSYSGSGRAYEQFF.